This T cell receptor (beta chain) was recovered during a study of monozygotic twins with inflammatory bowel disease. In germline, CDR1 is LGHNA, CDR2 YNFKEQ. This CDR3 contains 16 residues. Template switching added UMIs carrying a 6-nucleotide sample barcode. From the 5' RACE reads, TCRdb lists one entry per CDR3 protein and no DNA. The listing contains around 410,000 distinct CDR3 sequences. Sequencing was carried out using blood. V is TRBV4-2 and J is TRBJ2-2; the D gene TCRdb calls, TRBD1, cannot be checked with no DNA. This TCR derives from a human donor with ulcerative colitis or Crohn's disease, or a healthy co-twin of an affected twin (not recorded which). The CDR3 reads CASSQDTGGATGELFF.